These 4 T cell receptor beta chains were all obtained from the same sample, sequenced in a study of blood T cell repertoires in COVID-19. Assay used: immunoSEQ multiplex PCR; TCRdb lists only in-frame clones, some missing. Of approximately 69,000 clones in the sample, 70% to 90% were seen once. The material sequenced was peripheral blood. These receptor sequences come from an elderly woman with acute or convalescent COVID-19.

This rearrangement joins TRBV11-2 to TRBJ1-2, with TRBD1 as a possible D gene (6 bases). The ends were cut back, 5 bases at V and 0 bases at J, with 10 bases in the middle. Germline CDR1 and CDR2: SGHAT and FQNNGV. This CDR3 has 14 residues. CDR3 DNA sequence: TGTGCCAGCAGCCAGGGGAAAACTAACTATGGCTACACCTTC. This codes for CASSQGKTNYGYTF.

This clone was seen more than once but under ten times. This chain joins TRBV11-2 and TRBJ2-4; D remains unclear. CDR1 is SGHAT, CDR2 FQNNGV, per germline. There are 12 residues in the CDR3. The V end was cut by 1 base, the J end by 7 bases, with 5 bases between. The CDR3 nucleotides read TGTGCCAGCAGCTTAGGGGCCAACATTCAGTACTTC. Translation: CASSLGANIQYF.

The J gene is TRBJ1-1, the V gene TRBV5-1; TRBD1 matches 11 bases. Germline CDR1 is SGHRS and CDR2 is YFSETQ. The length of the CDR3 is 18 residues. V lost 3 bases, J lost 3 bases, and 13 bases stayed unmatched. Written as DNA, the CDR3 is TGCGCCAGCAGCTCCCACCCCGGACAGGGGGCTTTGGACACTGAAGCTTTCTTT. It codes for CASSSHPGQGALDTEAFF.

The genes are TRBV12-3 or TRBV12-4 and TRBJ1-2; D is perhaps TRBD1 (5 bases). Trimming pared 9 bases from V and 8 bases from J, leaving 19 bases between. CDR3 length: 13 amino acids. CDR3 loop: CASCPQGRWGYTF. The CDR3 region has the DNA TGTGCCAGTTGCCCCCAGGGTCGGTGGGGCTACACCTTC.